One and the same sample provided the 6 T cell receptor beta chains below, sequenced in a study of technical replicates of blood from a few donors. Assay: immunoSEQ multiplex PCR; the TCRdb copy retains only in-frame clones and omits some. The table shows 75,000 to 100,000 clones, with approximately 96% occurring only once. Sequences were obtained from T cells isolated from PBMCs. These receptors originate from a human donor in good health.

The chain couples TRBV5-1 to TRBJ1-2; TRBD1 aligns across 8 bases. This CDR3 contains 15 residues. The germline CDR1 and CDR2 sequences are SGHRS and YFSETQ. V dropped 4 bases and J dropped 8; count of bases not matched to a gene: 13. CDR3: CASSPQDSTGGGYTF. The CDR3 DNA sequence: TGCGCCAGCAGCCCACAAGACAGTACAGGGGGGGGCTACACCTTC.

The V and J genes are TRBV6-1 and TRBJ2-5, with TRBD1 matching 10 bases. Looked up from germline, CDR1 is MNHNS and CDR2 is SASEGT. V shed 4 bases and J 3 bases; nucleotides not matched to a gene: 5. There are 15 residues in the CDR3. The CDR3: CASSALGQGKETQYF. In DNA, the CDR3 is TGTGCCAGCAGTGCCTTGGGACAGGGGAAAGAGACCCAGTACTTC.

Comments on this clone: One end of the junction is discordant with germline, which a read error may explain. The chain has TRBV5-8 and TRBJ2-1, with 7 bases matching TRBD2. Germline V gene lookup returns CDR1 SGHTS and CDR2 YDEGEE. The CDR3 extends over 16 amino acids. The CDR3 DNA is TGTGCCAGCAACTTGGTTCTAGCGGCTTTCTACAATGAGCAGTTCTTC. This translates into CASNLVLAAFYNEQFF.

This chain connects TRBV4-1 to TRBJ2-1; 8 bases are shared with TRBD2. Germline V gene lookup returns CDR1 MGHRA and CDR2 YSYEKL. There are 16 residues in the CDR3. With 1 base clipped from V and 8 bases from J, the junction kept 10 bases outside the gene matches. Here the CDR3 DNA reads TGCGCCAGCAGCCAAGTTGCGGGAGGTGGCGGCTATGAGCAGTTCTTC. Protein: CASSQVAGGGGYEQFF.

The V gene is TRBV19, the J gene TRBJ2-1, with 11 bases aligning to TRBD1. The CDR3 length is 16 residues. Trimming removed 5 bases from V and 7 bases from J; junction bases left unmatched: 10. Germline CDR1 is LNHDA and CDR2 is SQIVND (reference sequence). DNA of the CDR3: TGTGCCAGTAGTCGCGGGGGGACAGGGGGTTTTAATGAGCAGTTCTTC. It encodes CASSRGGTGGFNEQFF. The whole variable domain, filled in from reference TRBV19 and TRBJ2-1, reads DGGITQSPKYLFRKEGQNVTLSCEQNLNHDAMYWYRQDPGQGLRLIYYSQIVNDFQKGDIAEGYSVSREKKESFPLTVTSAQKNPTAFYLCASSRGGTGGFNEQFFGPGTRLTVL.

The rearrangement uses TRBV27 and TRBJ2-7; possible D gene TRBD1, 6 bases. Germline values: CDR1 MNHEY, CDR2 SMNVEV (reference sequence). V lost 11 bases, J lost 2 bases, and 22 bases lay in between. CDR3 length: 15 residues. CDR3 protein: CAGRAEGVSPYEQYF. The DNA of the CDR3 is TGTGCCGGTAGGGCAGAGGGGGTGTCCCCCTACGAGCAGTACTTC.